Each of the 3 T cell receptor beta chains below was sequenced from the same sample in a study of cytomegalovirus exposure and HLA in healthy donors. Primers included in the PCR were 60 Vbeta and 13 Jbeta primers. The data were produced by immunoSEQ multiplex PCR, yet TCRdb's version contains in-frame clones alone and is incomplete. This sample has tens of thousands of clones, with about 66% found just once. The sample was PBMCs. The receptors were gathered from a man aged 55 to 70 in good health and CMV-seropositive.

This clone was counted only a few times. The chain combines TRBV29-1 with TRBJ2-1; 9 bases agree with TRBD2. This CDR3 has 14 residues. CDR1 and CDR2 (germline): SQVTM, ANQGSEA. Trimming took 1 base from V and 6 from J; bases not matched to a gene: 4. DNA for the CDR3: TGCAGCGTTGAAGGCGGGAGGGCCTCCAATGAGCAGTTCTTC. It encodes CSVEGGRASNEQFF.

The chain joins TRBV7-2 to TRBJ1-1; D gene unclear. V was trimmed by 5 bases and J by 0 bases, leaving 13 bases between them. Germline CDR1 reads SGHTA; CDR2 reads FQGNSA. The CDR3 extends over 15 amino acids. The DNA of the CDR3 is TGTGCCAGCAGCCTGGTCTCGAGCATGAACACTGAAGCTTTCTTT. Its protein product is CASSLVSSMNTEAFF.

The chain employs TRBV5-1 and TRBJ2-2; the match to TRBD2 covers 7 bases. This CDR3 has 14 amino acids. J gave up 0 bases and V 5 bases, and 1 base lay outside the gene matches. Germline V gene data show CDR1 as SGHRS and CDR2 as YFSETQ. The CDR3 is CASRGLANTGELFF. CDR3 nucleotide sequence: TGCGCCAGCAGAGGACTAGCGAACACCGGGGAGCTGTTTTTT.